This TCR beta chain stems from a study of shared T cell receptors in the human thymus (dated by TCRdb to the early 2020s). Notes on the research overall: The study examined how self-reactive, shared T-cell receptor alpha chains are generated in the human thymus.

CDR1 and CDR2 are drawn from the germline V gene (reference sequence): MNHEY, SMNVEV. The CDR3, from cysteine to phenylalanine, totals 19 residues. Left in the record is the CDR3 DNA by itself, 57 bases read in frame from the first base. To note about this clone: The antigen it recognizes is unknown. At one of its ends the junction is not consistent with the germline gene, which may arise from a read error. Other DNA sequences from this sample encode an identical CDR3 as well.

The library relied on the immunoSEQ multiplex PCR assay. TCRdb's version of the immuneACCESS table is confined to in-frame rearrangements and falls short of the full clone set. An unresolved V gene accounts for under half of the shortfall where checked; the remainder is of unknown origin. The sample records 700,000 to 750,000 clones, 80% to 90% of which are singletons. The ten largest clones capture approximately 0.01% of the sample. The same specimen was also included in a second study, on human thymus T cells. That second report states: In Finland, the donors were immunologically healthy infants who were having open corrective cardiac surgery for congenital heart defects. Thymus tissue was obtained as surgical resects removed during corrective cardiac surgery. Usage of V and J gene segments appeared to be biased in both the thymic and the peripheral blood repertoires. According to the related research, thymic TCR repertoires were highly overlapping among unrelated individuals. The study described the TCR alpha and beta repertoires in about eight infant thymus samples and a few matching peripheral blood samples. Donor ages ranging from about 7 to 244 days were recorded, and a handful of male and a couple of female infants were included in the cohort. Thymocytes were freed from the tissue by mechanical means and kept at -70 degrees C as pellets of about 9-30 million cells. Genomic DNA was extracted from frozen cell pellets with a QIAsymphony instrument. Using the immunoSEQ multiplex PCR assay, the TCRB and TCRAD loci were amplified from a standardized quantity of quality-controlled genomic DNA. Amplicons spanned the V(D)J region at a length sufficient to cover the CDR3 and identify V and J genes. The commercial immunoSEQ service was used to sequence amplicons on an Illumina platform. Primer bias and sequencing errors were corrected as previously described, and TCRAD and TCRB definitions were based on the IMGT database. Analysis of the repertoires was done with immunoSEQ Analyzer 3.0 and VDJTools and included basic statistics, V/J segment usage, diversity estimates, rarefaction and pairwise overlap. To estimate diversity, the Chao1, ChaoE, Efron-Thisted, Shannon and inverse Simpson indices were applied, and diversity was also estimated on datasets down-sampled to the smallest sample. Repertoire overlap was determined by strict matching of CDR3 nucleotide sequence, V gene and J gene, and Jaccard-based multidimensional scaling clustering was applied. On average, thymus samples yielded around 800,000 unique TCRB clonotypes, whereas blood samples yielded about 84,000.

The chain employs TRBV27 and TRBJ2-5, and TRBD2 aligns with 12 junction nucleotides. The source is a girl younger than two with a congenital heart defect. Donor details come from another sample of the same person, matched by shared clones. Sequenced: thymocytes. The nucleotide sequence is TGTGCCAGCAGTTCCATCCTAGCGGGGGGGGGTACTACCAGAGAGACCCAATACTTC. Its translation is CASSSILAGGGTTRETQYF.